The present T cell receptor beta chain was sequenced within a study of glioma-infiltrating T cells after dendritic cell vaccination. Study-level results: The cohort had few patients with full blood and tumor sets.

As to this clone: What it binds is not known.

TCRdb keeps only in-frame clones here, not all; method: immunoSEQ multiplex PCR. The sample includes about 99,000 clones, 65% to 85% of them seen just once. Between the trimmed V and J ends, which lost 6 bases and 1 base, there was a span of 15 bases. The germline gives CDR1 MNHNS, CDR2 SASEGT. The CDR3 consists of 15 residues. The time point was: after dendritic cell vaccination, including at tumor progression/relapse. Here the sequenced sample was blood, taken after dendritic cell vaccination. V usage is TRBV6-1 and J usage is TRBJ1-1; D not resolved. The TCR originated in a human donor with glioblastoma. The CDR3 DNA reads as TGTGCCAGCAGCCTTCTCAGACGGGAGAACACTGAAGCTTTCTTT. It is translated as CASSLLRRENTEAFF.